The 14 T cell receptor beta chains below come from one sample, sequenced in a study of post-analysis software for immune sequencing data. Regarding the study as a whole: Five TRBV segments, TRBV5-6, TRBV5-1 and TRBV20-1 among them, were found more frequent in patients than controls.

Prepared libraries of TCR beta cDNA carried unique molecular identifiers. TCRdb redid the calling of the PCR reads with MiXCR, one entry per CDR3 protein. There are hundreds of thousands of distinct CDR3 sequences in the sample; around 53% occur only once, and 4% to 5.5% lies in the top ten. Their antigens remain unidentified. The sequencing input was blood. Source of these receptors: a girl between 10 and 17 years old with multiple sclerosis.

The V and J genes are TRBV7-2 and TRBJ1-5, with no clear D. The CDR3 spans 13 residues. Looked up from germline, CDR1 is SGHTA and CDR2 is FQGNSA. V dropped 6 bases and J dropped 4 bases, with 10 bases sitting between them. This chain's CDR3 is CASSPEQNQPQHF. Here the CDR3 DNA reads TGTGCCAGCAGTCCAGAACAAAATCAGCCCCAGCATTTT. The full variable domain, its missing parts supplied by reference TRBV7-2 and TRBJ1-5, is GAGVSQSPSNKVTEKGKDVELRCDPISGHTALYWYRQSLGQGLEFLIYFQGNSAPDKSGLPSDRFSAERTGGSVSTLTIQRTQQEDSAVYLCASSPEQNQPQHFGDGTRLSIL.

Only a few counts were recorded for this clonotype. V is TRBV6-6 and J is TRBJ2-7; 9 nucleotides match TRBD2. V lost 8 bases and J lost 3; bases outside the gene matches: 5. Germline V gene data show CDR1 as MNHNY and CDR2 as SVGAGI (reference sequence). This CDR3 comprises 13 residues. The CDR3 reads CASRAGGGYEQYF. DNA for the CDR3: TGTGCCAGCCGAGCGGGGGGCGGCTACGAGCAGTACTTC.

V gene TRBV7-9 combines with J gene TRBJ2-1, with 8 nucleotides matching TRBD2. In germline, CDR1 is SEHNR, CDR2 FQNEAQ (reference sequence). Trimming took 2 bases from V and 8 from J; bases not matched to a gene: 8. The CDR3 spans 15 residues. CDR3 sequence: CASSLPGTRLDEQFF. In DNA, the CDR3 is TGTGCCAGCAGCTTACCCGGGACTAGACTGGATGAGCAGTTCTTC.

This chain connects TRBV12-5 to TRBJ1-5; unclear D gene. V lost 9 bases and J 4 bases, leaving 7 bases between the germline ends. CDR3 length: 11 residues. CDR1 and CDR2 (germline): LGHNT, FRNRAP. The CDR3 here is CASQLNQPQHF. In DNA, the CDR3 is TGTGCTAGCCAGTTGAATCAGCCCCAGCATTTT. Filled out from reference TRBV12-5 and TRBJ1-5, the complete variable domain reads DARVTQTPRHKVTEMGQEVTMRCQPILGHNTVFWYRQTMMQGLELLAYFRNRAPLDDSGMPKDRFSAEMPDATLATLKIQPSEPRDSAVYFCASQLNQPQHFGDGTRLSIL.

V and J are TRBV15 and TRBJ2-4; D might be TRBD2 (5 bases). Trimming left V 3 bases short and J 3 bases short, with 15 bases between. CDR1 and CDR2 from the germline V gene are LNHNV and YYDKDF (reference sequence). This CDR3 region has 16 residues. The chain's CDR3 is CATSSVLTSGKNIQYF. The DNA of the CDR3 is TGTGCCACCAGCAGTGTTTTAACTAGTGGCAAAAACATTCAGTACTTC.

This CDR3 reads CASSKSVYGYTF. The CDR3 DNA follows: TGTGCCAGCAGCAAGAGCGTTTATGGCTACACCTTC. The V call is TRBV12-3 or TRBV12-4, the J call TRBJ1-2; D call uncertain. V was pared by 6 bases and J by 5 bases, with 10 bases between. CDR3 length: 12 residues.

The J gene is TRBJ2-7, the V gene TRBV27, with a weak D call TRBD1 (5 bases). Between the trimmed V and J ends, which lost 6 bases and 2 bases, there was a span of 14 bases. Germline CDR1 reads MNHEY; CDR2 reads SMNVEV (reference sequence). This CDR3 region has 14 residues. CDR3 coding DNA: TGTGCCAGCAGCCTACGGCCAGGGCCCTACGAGCAGTACTTC. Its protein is CASSLRPGPYEQYF.

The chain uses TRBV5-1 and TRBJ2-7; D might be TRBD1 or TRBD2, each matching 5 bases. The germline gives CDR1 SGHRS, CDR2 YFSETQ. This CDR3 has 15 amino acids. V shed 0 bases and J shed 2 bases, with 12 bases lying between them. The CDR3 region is CASSLVTGPTYEQYF. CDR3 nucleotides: TGCGCCAGCAGCTTGGTAACGGGGCCGACCTACGAGCAGTACTTC.

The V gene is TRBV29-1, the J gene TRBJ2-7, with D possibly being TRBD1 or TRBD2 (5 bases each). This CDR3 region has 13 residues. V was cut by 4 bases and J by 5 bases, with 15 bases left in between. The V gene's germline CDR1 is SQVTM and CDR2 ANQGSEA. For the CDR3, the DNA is TGCAGCGTTGGGGGGTGGACGGCAAACGAGCAGTACTTC. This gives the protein CSVGGWTANEQYF.

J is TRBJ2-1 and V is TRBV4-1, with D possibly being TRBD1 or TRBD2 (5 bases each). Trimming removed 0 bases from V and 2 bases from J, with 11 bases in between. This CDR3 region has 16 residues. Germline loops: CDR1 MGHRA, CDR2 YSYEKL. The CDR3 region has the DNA TGCGCCAGCAGCCAAGAGTGGGGGAGTCCCTACAATGAGCAGTTCTTC. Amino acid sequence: CASSQEWGSPYNEQFF.

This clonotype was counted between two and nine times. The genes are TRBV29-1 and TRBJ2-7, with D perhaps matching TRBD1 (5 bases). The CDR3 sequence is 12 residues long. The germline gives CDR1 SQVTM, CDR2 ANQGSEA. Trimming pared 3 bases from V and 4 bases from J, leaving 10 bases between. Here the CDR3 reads CSVETQGYEQYF. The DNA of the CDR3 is TGCAGCGTTGAGACTCAGGGTTACGAGCAGTACTTC.

The CDR3 DNA reads as TGCAGTGCTAGAGGCACCCCTGAATCCTACAATGAGCAGTTCTTC. The encoded protein is CSARGTPESYNEQFF. The chain combines TRBV20-1 with TRBJ2-1; D is uncertain. V was shortened by 1 base and J by 1 base, with 11 bases between the two germline ends. Looked up from germline, CDR1 is DFQATT and CDR2 is SNEGSKA (reference sequence). The CDR3 is 15 amino acids.

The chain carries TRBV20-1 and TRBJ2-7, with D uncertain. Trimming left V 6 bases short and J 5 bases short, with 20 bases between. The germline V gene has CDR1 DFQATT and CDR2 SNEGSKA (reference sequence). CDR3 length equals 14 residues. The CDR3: CSARVPGAFNEQYF. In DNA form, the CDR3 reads TGCAGTGCCCGAGTTCCCGGTGCGTTCAACGAGCAGTACTTC.

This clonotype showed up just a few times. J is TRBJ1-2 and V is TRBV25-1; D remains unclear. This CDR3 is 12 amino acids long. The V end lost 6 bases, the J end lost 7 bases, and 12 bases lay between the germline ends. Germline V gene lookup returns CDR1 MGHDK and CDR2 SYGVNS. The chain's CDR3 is CASRTPLRGYTF. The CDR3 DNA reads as TGTGCCAGCAGAACACCACTACGTGGCTACACCTTC.